These 16 T cell receptor beta chains share one sample of origin, sequenced in a study of blood T cell repertoires in COVID-19. TCRdb keeps only in-frame clones here, not all; method: immunoSEQ multiplex PCR. The sample holds a few hundred thousand clones, 75% to 90% seen once. Specimen: peripheral blood. These receptors were obtained from a man aged 25 to 40 with acute or convalescent COVID-19.

This chain joins TRBV9 and TRBJ2-3; 8 bases map to TRBD2. This CDR3 comprises 14 residues. V shed 0 bases and J 9 bases; nucleotides not matched to a gene: 6. The V gene's germline CDR1 is SGDLS and CDR2 YYNGEE. CDR3 sequence (DNA): TGTGCCAGCAGCGTAGTTCAGCGGGAGTCGACGCAGTATTTT. This translates into CASSVVQRESTQYF.

The gene calls are TRBV7-9 and TRBJ2-7; tentatively, D is TRBD2 (7 bases). CDR3 length: 19 residues. The V and J ends lost 2 bases and 0 bases respectively, with 23 bases between them. CDR1 is SEHNR, CDR2 FQNEAQ, per germline (reference sequence). CDR3 nucleotides: TGTGCCAGCAGCTTAAAGGGGGGGGCCCCGGGAGGAGGCTCCTACGAGCAGTACTTC. It translates to CASSLKGGAPGGGSYEQYF.

The chain links TRBV5-1 to TRBJ1-1, with D unclear. The CDR3 spans 12 residues. Germline V gene data show CDR1 as SGHRS and CDR2 as YFSETQ. The ends were cut back, 3 bases at V and 6 bases at J, with 9 bases in the middle. DNA of the CDR3: TGCGCCAGCAGCTGGGCGGGGTCTGAAGCTTTCTTT. Translated, it gives CASSWAGSEAFF. The entire variable domain, with the rest obtained from reference TRBV5-1 and TRBJ1-1, is as follows: KAGVTQTPRYLIKTRGQQVTLSCSPISGHRSVSWYQQTPGQGLQFLFEYFSETQRNKGNFPGRFSGRQFSNSRSEMNVSTLELGDSALYLCASSWAGSEAFFGQGTRLTVV.

This clone was recorded many times. V is TRBV24-1 and J is TRBJ1-2; D might be TRBD1 (5 bases). The germline V gene encodes CDR1 KGHDR and CDR2 SFDVKD. This CDR3 region has 16 residues. Trimming left V 4 bases short and J 4 bases short, with 18 bases between. Here the CDR3 reads CATSDRTPGQGYGYTF. CDR3 DNA: TGTGCCACCAGTGACCGAACCCCCGGGCAGGGCTATGGCTACACCTTC.

V usage is TRBV5-1 and J usage is TRBJ2-3; TRBD2 aligns across 16 bases. V lost 3 bases and J lost 6; bases outside the gene matches: 7. CDR3 size: 17 residues. The germline V gene encodes CDR1 SGHRS and CDR2 YFSETQ. The CDR3: CASSSGTSGRAKDTQYF. As DNA, the CDR3 is TGCGCCAGCAGCTCCGGGACTAGCGGGAGGGCCAAGGATACGCAGTATTTT.

This chain connects TRBV4-1 to TRBJ2-6, with 9 bases that match TRBD1. CDR1 is MGHRA, CDR2 YSYEKL, per germline. CDR3 length equals 19 residues. The trim removed 0 bases at V and 4 bases at J, leaving 10 bases unmatched. CDR3 sequence reads: CASSQEPGQGNLGANVLTF. CDR3 in DNA: TGCGCCAGCAGCCAAGAACCGGGACAGGGCAATCTAGGGGCCAACGTCCTGACTTTC.

The chain employs TRBV7-2 and TRBJ1-2; D ambiguous. V shed 5 bases and J shed 4 bases, with 11 bases lying between them. In germline, CDR1 is SGHTA, CDR2 FQGNSA. This CDR3 is 13 amino acids long. CDR3 bases: TGTGCCAGCAGCCCCCAGGATCTCTATGGCTACACCTTC. It codes for CASSPQDLYGYTF.

The chain employs TRBV11-2 and TRBJ2-5, with TRBD1 matching over 11 bases. Germline V gene sequence: CDR1 SGHAT, CDR2 FQNNGV. V was clipped by 5 bases and J by 1 base; unmatched bases: 3. This CDR3 is built from 15 residues. This chain's CDR3 is CASSPDRGPQETQYF. The CDR3 nucleotides are TGTGCCAGCAGCCCGGACAGGGGGCCCCAAGAGACCCAGTACTTC.

This clone was picked up a small number of times. The rearrangement joins TRBV24-1 to TRBJ1-5; possible D gene TRBD1, 5 bases. From germline, CDR1 is KGHDR and CDR2 SFDVKD. Trimming left V 5 bases short and J 1 base short, with 8 bases between. This CDR3 has 14 residues. CDR3 in DNA: TGTGCCACCAGTGGTAGGGGAAGCAATCAGCCCCAGCATTTT. It yields the protein CATSGRGSNQPQHF.

This clone appeared a few times. The V gene is TRBV2, the J gene TRBJ2-7; TRBD1 matches at 7 bases. The CDR3 is 14 amino acids. The V gene's germline CDR1 is SNHLY and CDR2 FYNNEI. V lost 6 bases and J lost 2; bases outside the gene matches: 7. The CDR3 is CASREQGSTYEQYF. The CDR3, as DNA: TGTGCCAGCAGAGAACAGGGGAGCACCTACGAGCAGTACTTC.

This clone was seen once. This chain links TRBV28 with TRBJ1-2, with D unclear. V lost 6 bases and J lost 4, with 9 bases in between. The CDR3 sequence is 12 residues long. Germline V gene data show CDR1 as MDHEN and CDR2 as SYDVKM. The chain's CDR3 is CASRTGGYGYTF. CDR3 sequence (DNA): TGTGCCAGCAGGACGGGAGGCTATGGCTACACCTTC.

The chain uses TRBV2 and TRBJ1-1, with no clear D. Trimming stripped 3 bases from V and 8 bases from J, with 7 bases between. Germline V gene lookup returns CDR1 SNHLY and CDR2 FYNNEI. The CDR3 sequence is 11 residues long. The CDR3 protein is CASSDGWEAFF. The CDR3 DNA sequence: TGTGCCAGCAGTGACGGGTGGGAAGCTTTCTTT.

V gene TRBV28 combines with J gene TRBJ1-2; D is unclear. V was pared by 6 bases and J by 4 bases, with 6 bases between. The germline V gene encodes CDR1 MDHEN and CDR2 SYDVKM. The CDR3 runs to 11 residues. CDR3 region: CASRSVYGYTF. The CDR3 nucleotides are TGTGCCAGCAGGAGCGTCTATGGCTACACCTTC.

The rearrangement links TRBV18 to TRBJ1-2; weak D call: TRBD1 (6 bases). Germline lookup yields CDR1 KGHSH and CDR2 LQKENI. Trimming stripped 3 bases from V and 7 bases from J, with 18 bases between. The CDR3 totals 15 residues. The CDR3 region has the DNA TGTGCCAGCTCACCGGATGGGGGGGCGAGACCTGGCTACACCTTC. Translated: CASSPDGGARPGYTF.

The J gene is TRBJ2-2, the V gene TRBV2; 7 nucleotides match TRBD2. CDR1 SNHLY and CDR2 FYNNEI come from the germline V gene. This CDR3 contains 14 residues. After removal of 8 bases from V and 1 base from J, the junction contained 4 bases not matched to a gene. The CDR3 DNA reads TGTGCCAGCTGTAGGACTAGGAACACCGGGGAGCTGTTTTTT. Protein sequence: CASCRTRNTGELFF.

The rearrangement links TRBV18 to TRBJ1-6, with D unresolved. There are 13 residues in the CDR3. Trimming took 4 bases from V and 5 from J, leaving 6 bases between them. Germline V gene data show CDR1 as KGHSH and CDR2 as LQKENI. CDR3 in DNA: TGTGCCAGCTCACGGCAGAATAATTCACCCCTCCACTTT. Protein: CASSRQNNSPLHF.